This T cell receptor (beta chain) was obtained from a study of PD-L1 blockade in urothelial cancer. Study-level information: Male sex and bladder-origin urothelial cancer were recorded for about 85% of the roughly 30 patients. T cell content in blood samples showed a median of around 140,000.

Germline-derived CDR1 and CDR2 are SGHRS and YFSETQ. Deletions cut 4 bases from V and 3 bases from J, with 16 bases between. This CDR3 is built from 15 residues. Spiking each PCR with synthetic TCR analog templates was performed. Assay: immunoSEQ multiplex PCR; the TCRdb copy retains only in-frame clones and omits some. The sample lists some 79,000 clones, around 80% occurring once. Sequenced material: PBMCs, taken around atezolizumab (anti-PD-L1) treatment. The genes are TRBV5-1 and TRBJ1-1; D is undetermined. The TCR sequence derives from a man aged 65 to 85 with urothelial cancer. CDR3 in DNA: TGCGCCAGCAGCACAGCCACAAACTCTCACACTGAAGCTTTCTTT. Its protein product is CASSTATNSHTEAFF.